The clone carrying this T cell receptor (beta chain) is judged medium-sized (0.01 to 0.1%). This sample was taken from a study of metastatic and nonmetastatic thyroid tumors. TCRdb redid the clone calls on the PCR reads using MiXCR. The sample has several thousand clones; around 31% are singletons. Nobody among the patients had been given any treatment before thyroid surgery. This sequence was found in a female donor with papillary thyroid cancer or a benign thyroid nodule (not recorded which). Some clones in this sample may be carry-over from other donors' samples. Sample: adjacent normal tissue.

For the CDR3, the DNA is TGCAGCGTTGAAGCCTGGGAGACCCAGTACTTC. Its protein product is CSVEAWETQYF. The chain combines TRBV29-1 with TRBJ2-5; D unclear. V gave up 1 base and J gave up 5 bases, with 5 bases separating them. This CDR3 contains 11 residues. Germline V gene data show CDR1 as SQVTM and CDR2 as ANQGSEA.